This T cell receptor (beta chain) was observed in a study of cytomegalovirus exposure and HLA in healthy donors. This clone was found a few times. Germline V CDR1 and CDR2: SEHNR, FQNEAQ (reference sequence). V lost 5 bases, J lost 8 bases, and 15 bases stayed unmatched. The CDR3 is 16 amino acids. PCR was performed using 60 Vbeta and 13 Jbeta primers. Original handling: As a later analysis found, there were tens of millions of unique TCR beta chains, of which roughly 11 million were shared. Some clones are missing from TCRdb's copy, which holds only in-frame ones; the method was immunoSEQ multiplex PCR. D and trimming come from the DNA, and the V and J calls and clone size come from that table. The sample carries 90,000 to 140,000 clones, approximately 16% recorded once.

Sequencing was done on a sample of PBMCs. The V gene is TRBV7-9, the J gene TRBJ1-2, with TRBD1 matching 9 bases. This clonotype originated in a female donor in good health and CMV-seronegative. As DNA, the CDR3 is TGTGCCAGCAGCGCAATCCTACCGGGACAGGGACGGGGCTACACCTTC. Translation gives CASSAILPGQGRGYTF.